The 9 T cell receptor beta chains reported below all come from one sample, sequenced in a study of T cell responses to AZD1222 COVID-19 vaccine. Repertoires were generated with immunoSEQ multiplex PCR, while TCRdb's copy carries only in-frame clones and drops some. The repertoire includes some 120,000 clones, 87% of them detected once, and 1.4% to 1.5% sits in the top ten. The sample consisted of peripheral blood, taken on day 0 of AZD1222 vaccination. The receptor source for this set is an adult in good health.

The chain joins TRBV28 to TRBJ2-1; maybe TRBD2 (5 bases). The CDR3 totals 12 residues. Deletions cut 7 bases from V and 12 bases from J, with 16 bases between. The germline V gene encodes CDR1 MDHEN and CDR2 SYDVKM. In DNA form, the CDR3 reads TGTGCCAGCATTGAAGTACCGGGGATGCAGTTCTTC. Its protein product is CASIEVPGMQFF.

The chain couples TRBV4-1 to TRBJ1-2; D not resolved. V was clipped by 3 bases and J by 7 bases, with 12 bases between them. The germline V gene encodes CDR1 MGHRA and CDR2 YSYEKL. The CDR3 contains 13 residues. CDR3 nucleotides: TGCGCCAGCAGCCACGGGGAAGTCTCTGGCTACACCTTC. This gives the protein CASSHGEVSGYTF.

The chain couples TRBV2 to TRBJ1-5, with D perhaps matching TRBD1 (5 bases). CDR1 SNHLY and CDR2 FYNNEI come from the germline V gene. The V end was cut by 4 bases, the J end by 6 bases, with 13 bases between. CDR3 length: 14 residues. The CDR3 DNA is TGTGCCAGCAGTGCTTCCAGGGAGGGTCAGCCCCAGCATTTT. Translating gives CASSASREGQPQHF.

This chain connects TRBV6-5 to TRBJ1-1; TRBD1 might be the D (6 bases). The CDR3 consists of 15 residues. Between the trimmed V and J ends, which lost 0 bases and 10 bases, there was a span of 18 bases. Germline V lookup: CDR1 MNHEY, CDR2 SVGAGI. The CDR3 is CASSYSIPSQGGAFF. Here the CDR3 DNA reads TGTGCCAGCAGTTACTCGATACCCTCACAGGGCGGAGCTTTCTTT.

This chain links TRBV28 with TRBJ1-1; D possibly corresponds to TRBD1 (6 bases). Germline V CDR1 and CDR2: MDHEN, SYDVKM. The CDR3 is 11 amino acids. V was pared by 6 bases and J by 11 bases, with 13 bases between. Here the CDR3 reads CASRLTGQAFF. CDR3 coding DNA: TGTGCCAGCAGGCTAACTGGACAGGCTTTCTTT.

The genes are TRBV4-1 and TRBJ1-5; 7 positions agree with TRBD1. With V trimmed by 4 bases and J by 0 bases, 3 bases remained unmatched. Germline V gene sequence: CDR1 MGHRA, CDR2 YSYEKL. This CDR3 is built from 15 residues. CDR3 nucleotides: TGCGCCAGCAGCCCAGGACAGGCTAGCAATCAGCCCCAGCATTTT. Encoded protein: CASSPGQASNQPQHF.

The V call is TRBV29-1, the J call TRBJ2-3, with D perhaps TRBD2 (6 bases). V lost 0 bases to trimming and J lost 6 bases, with 7 bases between them. Germline CDR1 and CDR2: SQVTM and ANQGSEA. The CDR3 runs to 12 residues. CDR3 region: CSVEDGGDTQYF. The DNA for the CDR3 is TGCAGCGTTGAAGACGGAGGGGATACGCAGTATTTT.

V is TRBV11-2 and J is TRBJ2-7; D not resolved. The CDR3 extends over 12 amino acids. The V gene's germline CDR1 is SGHAT and CDR2 FQNNGV. V shed 1 base and J shed 6 bases, with 7 bases lying between them. The CDR3 sequence is CASSLVGAEQYF. The DNA for the CDR3 is TGTGCCAGCAGCTTAGTGGGTGCCGAGCAGTACTTC.

This clone was seen a single time. The rearrangement joins TRBV5-4 to TRBJ2-2; D gene uncertain. CDR3 length equals 14 residues. The germline V gene has CDR1 SGHNT and CDR2 YYREEE (reference sequence). Between the trimmed V and J ends, which lost 4 bases and 7 bases, there was a span of 14 bases. This CDR3 reads CASSKDPPSGELFF. The CDR3 DNA is TGTGCCAGCAGCAAGGACCCGCCCAGCGGGGAGCTGTTTTTT.